Below are 24 T cell receptor beta chains sequenced from a single sample in a study of regulatory and conventional T cells in RAG deficiency. Produced via immunoSEQ multiplex PCR; TCRdb's table is partial and in-frame only. The sample lists approximately 46,000 clones; 90% were seen once. Conventional CD4+ T cells were sorted from blood as CD25-low CD127-high cells. These same records also appear under a second study, on regulatory T cells. Per that study: The primer mix had 52 TRBV and 13 TRBJ primers.

Sequenced: CD4+ effector T cells sorted from blood. The receptors were gathered from a human donor in good health.

J is TRBJ2-4 and V is TRBV11-2; D ambiguous. The CDR3 sequence is 13 residues long. The germline V gene has CDR1 SGHAT and CDR2 FQNNGV. Trimming cost V 8 bases and J 0 bases, with 8 bases left between them. CDR3 sequence: CASSVLAKNIQYF. The CDR3 DNA follows: TGTGCCAGCTCGGTCTTAGCCAAAAACATTCAGTACTTC.

V is TRBV19 and J is TRBJ1-3; possible D gene TRBD1, 6 bases. The CDR3 totals 17 residues. The germline V and J ends were trimmed by 7 bases and 3 bases, with 22 bases remaining between them. Germline V lookup: CDR1 LNHDA, CDR2 SQIVND (reference sequence). The CDR3 bases are TGTGCCAGTACCGATGGAGGCGCAGGGGAGGTTGGAAACACCATATATTTT. Residues: CASTDGGAGEVGNTIYF.

J is TRBJ1-1 and V is TRBV5-1; 11 nucleotides line up with TRBD1. In germline, CDR1 is SGHRS, CDR2 YFSETQ. J was trimmed by 3 bases and V by 3 bases; bases with no gene match: 16. This CDR3 is 19 amino acids long. The CDR3 DNA reads as TGCGCCAGCAGCTGGCAGGTCTCGGGACAGGGGGTAACTGACACTGAAGCTTTCTTT. This codes for CASSWQVSGQGVTDTEAFF.

This clone came up once. V and J are TRBV5-6 and TRBJ2-6; 7 bases line up with TRBD1. This CDR3 contains 17 residues. With 0 bases clipped from V and 0 bases from J, the junction kept 3 bases outside the gene matches. Germline V lookup: CDR1 SGHDT, CDR2 YYEEEE. CDR3: CASSLVGQTSGANVLTF. The CDR3 DNA is TGTGCCAGCAGCTTGGTGGGACAGACCTCTGGGGCCAACGTCCTGACTTTC. The variable domain in full, with the rest retrieved from reference TRBV5-6 and TRBJ2-6, is DAGVTQSPTHLIKTRGQQVTLRCSPKSGHDTVSWYQQALGQGPQFIFQYYEEEERQRGNFPDRFSGHQFPNYSSELNVNALLLGDSALYLCASSLVGQTSGANVLTFGAGSRLTVL.

The chain employs TRBV5-6 and TRBJ1-2, with D possibly TRBD1 on 6 matching bases. Germline V CDR1 and CDR2: SGHDT, YYEEEE. Trimming shortened V by 0 bases and J by 8 bases, and 17 bases separated the two germline ends. The CDR3 spans 15 residues. In DNA, the CDR3 is TGTGCCAGCAGCTTGGTTACAGGGTCGTTGGTGGGCTACACCTTC. It translates to CASSLVTGSLVGYTF.

The V and J genes are TRBV6-5 and TRBJ1-1; TRBD1 agrees at 7 bases. The J segment lost 3 bases and the V segment lost 4 bases, leaving 5 bases of the junction unmatched. The CDR3 is made up of 14 amino acids. Germline V gene lookup returns CDR1 MNHEY and CDR2 SVGAGI. CDR3 sequence reads: CASSSRGVDTEAFF. In DNA form, the CDR3 reads TGTGCCAGCAGTTCCAGGGGGGTGGACACTGAAGCTTTCTTT.

V is TRBV7-9 and J is TRBJ1-2; 8 bases are a match to TRBD1. Germline CDR1 is SEHNR and CDR2 is FQNEAQ (reference sequence). With V trimmed by 5 bases and J by 8 bases, 13 bases remained unmatched. The CDR3 sequence is 15 residues long. The CDR3 sequence: CASSLRQGRDGGYTF. The DNA for the CDR3 is TGTGCCAGCAGCCTACGACAGGGGAGGGATGGAGGCTACACCTTC.

This clone was observed once. The chain has TRBV18 and TRBJ2-7; TRBD1 matches at 10 bases. After removal of 3 bases from V and 6 bases from J, the junction contained 8 bases not matched to a gene. CDR1 is KGHSH, CDR2 LQKENI, per germline. The CDR3 runs to 15 residues. CDR3: CASSPGTGAPGEQYF. In nucleotides, the CDR3 is TGTGCCAGCTCACCCGGGACAGGGGCACCTGGCGAGCAGTACTTC. The full variable domain, in which reference TRBV18 and TRBJ2-7 provide the parts outside the CDR3, is NAGVMQNPRHLVRRRGQEARLRCSPMKGHSHVYWYRQLPEEGLKFMVYLQKENIIDESGMPKERFSAEFPKEGPSILRIQQVVRGDSAAYFCASSPGTGAPGEQYFGPGTRLTVT.

The V gene is TRBV25-1, the J gene TRBJ1-2; D is uncertain. V lost 6 bases, J lost 4 bases, and 6 bases lay in between. The CDR3 runs to 11 residues. Germline V lookup: CDR1 MGHDK, CDR2 SYGVNS. In DNA form, the CDR3 reads TGTGCCAGCAGCACAAGCTATGGCTACACCTTC. Encoded protein: CASSTSYGYTF.

The chain employs TRBV11-2 and TRBJ2-5, with a weak D call TRBD1 (5 bases). Germline V gene sequence: CDR1 SGHAT, CDR2 FQNNGV. Trimming took 1 base from V and 4 from J, leaving 16 bases between them. The CDR3 length is 16 residues. Here the CDR3 DNA reads TGTGCCAGCAGCTTAGCCTCAGGGATCCAGGGAGAGACCCAGTACTTC. Its protein is CASSLASGIQGETQYF. Supplemented by reference TRBV11-2 and TRBJ2-5, the full variable domain reads EAGVAQSPRYKIIEKRQSVAFWCNPISGHATLYWYQQILGQGPKLLIQFQNNGVVDDSQLPKDRFSAERLKGVDSTLKIQPAKLEDSAVYLCASSLASGIQGETQYFGPGTRLLVL.

The V gene is TRBV6-1, the J gene TRBJ1-2; D is undetermined. The CDR3 is made up of 15 amino acids. The germline gives CDR1 MNHNS, CDR2 SASEGT. Trimming took 8 bases from V and 0 from J, leaving 16 bases between them. Here the CDR3 reads CASLTRPGANYGYTF. The CDR3 DNA is TGTGCCAGCCTCACCCGCCCGGGAGCTAACTATGGCTACACCTTC.

The genes are TRBV27 and TRBJ2-3, with 7 bases that match TRBD2. V dropped 5 bases and J dropped 6; count of bases not matched to a gene: 8. Germline V lookup: CDR1 MNHEY, CDR2 SMNVEV (reference sequence). The length of the CDR3 is 14 residues. This CDR3 reads CASSNSGLGDTQYF. DNA of the CDR3: TGTGCCAGCAGTAATAGCGGGTTGGGGGATACGCAGTATTTT.

This chain uses TRBV6-5 with TRBJ1-1, with D possibly TRBD1 on 6 matching bases. This CDR3 is 15 amino acids long. The V gene lost 6 bases and the J gene lost 2 bases, with 16 bases spanning the gap. CDR1 and CDR2 from the germline V gene are MNHEY and SVGAGI. CDR3 sequence: CASRNRRQANTEAFF. DNA of the CDR3: TGTGCCAGCAGGAACCGGCGACAGGCAAACACTGAAGCTTTCTTT.

CDR3 in amino acids: CASSGGGEYEQYF. CDR3 in DNA: TGTGCCAGCAGTGGAGGGGGGGAGTACGAGCAGTACTTC. The genes are TRBV2 and TRBJ2-7; possible D gene TRBD2, 7 bases. Germline V gene data show CDR1 as SNHLY and CDR2 as FYNNEI. The CDR3 is 13 amino acids. The V gene lost 4 bases and the J gene lost 4 bases, with 11 bases spanning the gap.

The V gene is TRBV18, the J gene TRBJ2-1; weak D call: TRBD1 (6 bases). The V end lost 3 bases, the J end lost 5 bases, and 8 bases lay between the germline ends. The length of the CDR3 is 13 residues. Looked up from germline, CDR1 is KGHSH and CDR2 is LQKENI. DNA of the CDR3: TGTGCCAGCTCACCGGACAGTAACAATGAGCAGTTCTTC. Its protein product is CASSPDSNNEQFF.

V is TRBV5-6 and J is TRBJ2-3; maybe TRBD2 (5 bases). Trimming removed 4 bases at V and 3 bases at J, with 15 bases between. The CDR3 spans 15 residues. Germline V gene sequence: CDR1 SGHDT, CDR2 YYEEEE. CDR3 amino acids: CASSLDGSGTDTQYF. The DNA for the CDR3 is TGTGCCAGCAGCCTCGATGGATCGGGAACAGATACGCAGTATTTT. The entire variable domain, with the rest obtained from reference TRBV5-6 and TRBJ2-3, is as follows: DAGVTQSPTHLIKTRGQQVTLRCSPKSGHDTVSWYQQALGQGPQFIFQYYEEEERQRGNFPDRFSGHQFPNYSSELNVNALLLGDSALYLCASSLDGSGTDTQYFGPGTRLTVL.

This sequence joins TRBV25-1 and TRBJ1-2; D is uncertain. This CDR3 has 14 amino acids. The germline V gene has CDR1 MGHDK and CDR2 SYGVNS. V was pared by 1 base and J by 8 bases, with 14 bases between. As DNA, the CDR3 is TGTGCCAGCAGTGAATCAGAAGGACTTGGGGGCTACACCTTC. It encodes CASSESEGLGGYTF.

V gene TRBV28 combines with J gene TRBJ1-2; no reliable D call. CDR1 is MDHEN and CDR2 is SYDVKM in the germline V gene. V gave up 7 bases and J gave up 4 bases, with 13 bases separating them. The CDR3 consists of 13 residues. The CDR3 here is CASTSTVFYGYTF. DNA for the CDR3: TGTGCCAGCACCTCAACAGTGTTCTATGGCTACACCTTC.

The genes are TRBV7-9 and TRBJ1-5, with no clear D. The CDR3 consists of 12 residues. The V and J ends lost 2 bases and 6 bases respectively, with 5 bases between them. The V gene's germline CDR1 is SEHNR and CDR2 FQNEAQ (reference sequence). Written as DNA, the CDR3 is TGTGCCAGCAGCTTAATGGGTCAGCCCCAGCATTTT. Translating it yields CASSLMGQPQHF.

The V gene is TRBV19, the J gene TRBJ2-5; the D gene is possibly TRBD1 (5 bases). CDR3 size: 13 residues. Per germline, CDR1 LNHDA and CDR2 SQIVND (reference sequence). V was clipped by 3 bases and J by 2 bases, with 7 bases between them. This chain's CDR3 is CASSIPGQETQYF. The CDR3 coding sequence is TGTGCCAGTAGTATCCCAGGGCAAGAGACCCAGTACTTC.

This rearrangement joins TRBV28 to TRBJ2-2; TRBD1 might be the D (5 bases). Trimming cost V 7 bases and J 5 bases, with 20 bases left between them. Per germline, CDR1 MDHEN and CDR2 SYDVKM. There are 16 residues in the CDR3. CDR3 nucleotide sequence: TGTGCCAGCAAAGGCAGAACAGGCCTGGGGACCGGGGAGCTGTTTTTT. This sequence encodes CASKGRTGLGTGELFF.

This chain connects TRBV19 to TRBJ1-5; no clear D. Germline V CDR1 and CDR2: LNHDA, SQIVND (reference sequence). V was cut by 3 bases and J by 7 bases, with 13 bases left in between. The length of the CDR3 is 14 residues. In nucleotides, the CDR3 is TGTGCCAGTAGTATTATGGGTCCGGGACAGCCCCAGCATTTT. Its translation: CASSIMGPGQPQHF. Combining the CDR3 with reference TRBV19 and TRBJ1-5 gives the whole variable domain DGGITQSPKYLFRKEGQNVTLSCEQNLNHDAMYWYRQDPGQGLRLIYYSQIVNDFQKGDIAEGYSVSREKKESFPLTVTSAQKNPTAFYLCASSIMGPGQPQHFGDGTRLSIL.

The table lists this clone with a count of one. The V and J genes are TRBV20-1 and TRBJ2-3, with TRBD1 as a possible D gene (6 bases). CDR3 length: 11 residues. Germline V lookup: CDR1 DFQATT, CDR2 SNEGSKA (reference sequence). Trimming cost V 5 bases and J 7 bases, with 10 bases left between them. For the CDR3, the DNA is TGCAGTGCTCCACAGGGATATACGCAGTATTTT. It encodes CSAPQGYTQYF.

The CDR3 nucleotides are TGTGCCAGCAGCCCCGAGGGCCTCGACACGCAGTATTTT. Its protein is CASSPEGLDTQYF. This chain connects TRBV5-5 to TRBJ2-3; tentative D call: TRBD2 (5 bases). V lost 4 bases, J lost 9 bases, and 15 bases lay in between. CDR3 size: 13 residues. The germline gives CDR1 SGHKS, CDR2 YYEKEE (reference sequence).